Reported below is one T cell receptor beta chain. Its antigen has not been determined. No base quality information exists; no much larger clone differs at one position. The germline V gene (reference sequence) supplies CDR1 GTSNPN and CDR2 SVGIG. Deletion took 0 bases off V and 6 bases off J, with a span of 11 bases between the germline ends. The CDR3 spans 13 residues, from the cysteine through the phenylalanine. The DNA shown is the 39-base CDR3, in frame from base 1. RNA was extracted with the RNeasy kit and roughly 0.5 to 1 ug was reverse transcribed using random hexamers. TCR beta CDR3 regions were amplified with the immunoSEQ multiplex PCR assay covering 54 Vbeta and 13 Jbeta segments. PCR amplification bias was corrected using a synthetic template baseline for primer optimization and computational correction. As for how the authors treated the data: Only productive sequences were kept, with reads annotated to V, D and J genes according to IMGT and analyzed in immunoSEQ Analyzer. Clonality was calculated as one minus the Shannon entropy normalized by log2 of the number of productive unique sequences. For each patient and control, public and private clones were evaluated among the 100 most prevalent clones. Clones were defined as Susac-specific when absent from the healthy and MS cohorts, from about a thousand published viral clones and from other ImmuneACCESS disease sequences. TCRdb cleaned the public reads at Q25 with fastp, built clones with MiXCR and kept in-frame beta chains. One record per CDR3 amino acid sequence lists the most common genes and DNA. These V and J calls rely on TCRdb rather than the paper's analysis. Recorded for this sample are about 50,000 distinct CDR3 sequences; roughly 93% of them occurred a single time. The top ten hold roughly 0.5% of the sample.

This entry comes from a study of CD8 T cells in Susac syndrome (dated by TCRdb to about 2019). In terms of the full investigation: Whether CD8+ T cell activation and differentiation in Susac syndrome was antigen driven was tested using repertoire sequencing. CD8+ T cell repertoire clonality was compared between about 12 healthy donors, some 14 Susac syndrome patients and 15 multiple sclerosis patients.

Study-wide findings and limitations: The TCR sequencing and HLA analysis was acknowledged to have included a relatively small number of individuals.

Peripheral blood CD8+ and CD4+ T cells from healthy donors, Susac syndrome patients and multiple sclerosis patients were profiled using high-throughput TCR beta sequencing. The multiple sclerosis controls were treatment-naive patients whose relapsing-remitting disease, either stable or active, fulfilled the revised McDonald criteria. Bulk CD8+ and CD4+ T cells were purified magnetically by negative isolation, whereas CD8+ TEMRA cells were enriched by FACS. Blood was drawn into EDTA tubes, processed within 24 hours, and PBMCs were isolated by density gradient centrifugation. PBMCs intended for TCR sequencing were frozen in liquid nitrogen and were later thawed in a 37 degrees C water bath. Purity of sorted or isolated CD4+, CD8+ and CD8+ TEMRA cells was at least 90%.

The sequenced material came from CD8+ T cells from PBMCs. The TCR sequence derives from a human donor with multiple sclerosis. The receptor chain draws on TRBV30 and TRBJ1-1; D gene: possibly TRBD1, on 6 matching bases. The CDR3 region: CAWSVGGAAEAFF. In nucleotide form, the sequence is TGTGCCTGGAGTGTAGGGGGGGCAGCTGAAGCTTTCTTT.